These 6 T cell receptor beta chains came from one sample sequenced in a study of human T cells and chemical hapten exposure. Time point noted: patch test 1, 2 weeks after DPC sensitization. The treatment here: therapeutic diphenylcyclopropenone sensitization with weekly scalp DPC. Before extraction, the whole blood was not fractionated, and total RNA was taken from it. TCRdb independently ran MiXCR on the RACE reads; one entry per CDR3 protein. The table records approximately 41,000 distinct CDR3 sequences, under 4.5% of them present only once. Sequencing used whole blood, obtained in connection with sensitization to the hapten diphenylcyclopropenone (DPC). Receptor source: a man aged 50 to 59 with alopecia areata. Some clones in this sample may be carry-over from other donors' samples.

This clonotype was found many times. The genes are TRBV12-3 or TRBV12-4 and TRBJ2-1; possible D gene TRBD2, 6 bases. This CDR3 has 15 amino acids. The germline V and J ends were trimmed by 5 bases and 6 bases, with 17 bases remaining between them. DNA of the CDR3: TGTGCCAGCAGTCCCCTGGGGGGTGTTAGCAATGAGCAGTTCTTC. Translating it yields CASSPLGGVSNEQFF.

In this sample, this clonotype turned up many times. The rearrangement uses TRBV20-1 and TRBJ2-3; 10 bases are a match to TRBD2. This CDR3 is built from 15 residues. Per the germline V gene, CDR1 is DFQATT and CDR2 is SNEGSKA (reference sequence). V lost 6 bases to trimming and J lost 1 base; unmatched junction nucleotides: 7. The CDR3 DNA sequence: TGCAGTGCCATTCCACTAGCGGGGCGCACAGATACGCAGTATTTT. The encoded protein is CSAIPLAGRTDTQYF.

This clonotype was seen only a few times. CDR3 sequence reads: CASSRTEGSTEAFF. In DNA, the CDR3 is TGTGCCAGCAGCCGGACAGAGGGGAGCACTGAAGCTTTCTTT. V and J are TRBV7-9 and TRBJ1-1; D may be TRBD1 (6 bases). Germline CDR1 SEHNR, CDR2 FQNEAQ (reference sequence). V was shortened by 5 bases and J by 4 bases, with 14 bases between the two germline ends. The CDR3 sequence is 14 residues long.

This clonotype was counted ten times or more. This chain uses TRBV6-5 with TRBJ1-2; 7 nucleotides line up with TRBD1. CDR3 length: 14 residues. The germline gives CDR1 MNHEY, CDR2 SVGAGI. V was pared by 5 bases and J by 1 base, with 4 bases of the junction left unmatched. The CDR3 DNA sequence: TGTGCCAGCAGTAGACAGGGTCTTAACTATGGCTACACCTTC. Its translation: CASSRQGLNYGYTF.

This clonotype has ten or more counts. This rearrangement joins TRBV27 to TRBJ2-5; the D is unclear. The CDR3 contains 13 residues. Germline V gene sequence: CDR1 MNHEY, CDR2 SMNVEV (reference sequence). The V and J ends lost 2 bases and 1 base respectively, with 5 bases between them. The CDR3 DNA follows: TGTGCCAGCAGTTTACTAGGCCAAGAGACCCAGTACTTC. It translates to CASSLLGQETQYF.

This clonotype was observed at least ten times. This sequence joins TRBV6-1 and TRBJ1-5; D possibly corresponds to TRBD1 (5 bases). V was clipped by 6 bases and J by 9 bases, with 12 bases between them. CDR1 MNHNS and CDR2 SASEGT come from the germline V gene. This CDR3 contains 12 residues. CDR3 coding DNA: TGTGCCAGCAGAAACGGGGGAGGGCCCCAGCATTTT. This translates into CASRNGGGPQHF.